This T cell receptor beta chain was sequenced for a study of CD8+CD57+ T cells in acquired aplastic anemia (dated by TCRdb to about 2018). Regarding the research as a whole: Extracted DNA from sorted CD4+ and CD8+ cells averaged about 3 ug, ranging from roughly 0.17 to 27.4 ug. Mean read counts for healthy donor samples were about 10 million for CD4+ cells and roughly 12 million for CD8+ cells.

This clonotype was counted ten times or more. The antigen it recognizes is unknown. Nothing much larger sits one base from this clone, and base qualities are not available. The study deep-sequenced TCR repertoires of sorted CD4+ and CD8+ blood T cells from severe aplastic anemia patients and healthy subjects. Ficoll-Paque density gradient centrifugation was used to isolate peripheral blood mononuclear cells. Before DNA was extracted, CD4+ and CD8+ T cells were sorted using either FACS or magnetic beads. Broad study findings and their caveats: No significant difference in CD8+ Simpson's diversity was found between patients and healthy controls (P=0.060). About 28 CD8+ CDR3 sequences were found in both patients and controls but appeared to be highly expressed in patients and within the immunodominant clones of the patients.

Profiling of TCR beta VDJ combinations and CDR3 sequences used genomic DNA as the template. An Illumina HiSeq 2000 was the platform used for TCR repertoire sequencing. The source study handled its data this way. Repertoire assessment relied on Simpson's diversity index, CDR3 size and DJ length profiles, and TRBV/TRBJ rearrangement plots. The most abundant DNA sequence in the deep sequencing data was defined as the immunodominant clone. CDR3 amino acid sequences were screened for sharing across subjects and were compared with published repertoires and the VDJdb database. The public reads were quality trimmed at Q25 with fastp and then assembled into clones with MiXCR by TCRdb, keeping productive beta chains. Each CDR3 protein gets just one entry, which takes the most common genes and DNA from the rows behind it. TCRdb, rather than the study authors, made the V and J calls. The sample records about 180,000 distinct CDR3 sequences, approximately 46% of which are singletons. Together, the top ten hold approximately 2.9% of the sample.

The origin of this receptor is a human donor in good health. The sample was sorted CD4+, CD8+, or CD8+CD57+ T cells (not recorded which) from PBMCs.

The DNA is as follows: TGTGCCAGCAGCCCAAGACTAGCGGGAGTGGGAGGGGCCAACGTCCTGACTTTC. Its amino acids are CASSPRLAGVGGANVLTF. In this chain, TRBV7-3 is recombined with TRBJ2-6; a stretch of 12 junction bases matches TRBD2. Clipping removes 5 bases from V and 4 bases from J, with 9 as the unmatched junction base count. The CDR3 numbers 18 residues from cysteine through phenylalanine. Kept here is only the CDR3 DNA, which spans 54 bases and is read in frame from base 1. CDR1 and CDR2, looked up from the germline V gene, are SGHTA and FQGTGA.